The clone carrying this T cell receptor (beta chain) turned up a few times. This sample includes further DNA sequences coding for the same CDR3. This record comes from a study of beta chain features in type 1 diabetes. V was cut by 5 bases and J by 1 base, with 5 bases left in between. CDR3 length: 12 residues. Per germline, CDR1 SNHLY and CDR2 FYNNEI. Expressed TCRB transcripts were sequenced after all isolated RNA was converted to cDNA. The method was immunoSEQ multiplex PCR; TCRdb's version includes in-frame clones alone and lacks a portion of them. Among around 290,000 clones listed, around 7.3% were seen once.

V and J are TRBV2 and TRBJ1-1; D not resolved. The source is a woman aged 18-30 years in good health. Sequenced: central memory CD4+ T cells from blood. The CDR3 DNA reads TGTGCCAGCAGTCCCCAGAACACTGAAGCTTTCTTT. It translates to CASSPQNTEAFF.